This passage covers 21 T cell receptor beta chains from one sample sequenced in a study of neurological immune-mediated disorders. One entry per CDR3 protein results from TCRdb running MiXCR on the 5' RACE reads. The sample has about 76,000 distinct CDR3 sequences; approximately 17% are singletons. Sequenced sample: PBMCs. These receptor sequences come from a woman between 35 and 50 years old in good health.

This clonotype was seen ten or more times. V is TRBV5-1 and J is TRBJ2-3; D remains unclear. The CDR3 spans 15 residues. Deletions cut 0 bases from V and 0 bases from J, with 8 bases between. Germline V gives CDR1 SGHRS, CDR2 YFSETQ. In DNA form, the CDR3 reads TGCGCCAGCAGCTTGGATACGGAAAGCACAGATACGCAGTATTTT. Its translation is CASSLDTESTDTQYF.

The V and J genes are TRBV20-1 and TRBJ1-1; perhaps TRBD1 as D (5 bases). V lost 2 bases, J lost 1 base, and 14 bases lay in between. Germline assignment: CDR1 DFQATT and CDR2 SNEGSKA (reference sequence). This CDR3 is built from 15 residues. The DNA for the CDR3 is TGCAGTGCTAGATCGGTCAGGGCTGGGAACACTGAAGCTTTCTTT. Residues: CSARSVRAGNTEAFF.

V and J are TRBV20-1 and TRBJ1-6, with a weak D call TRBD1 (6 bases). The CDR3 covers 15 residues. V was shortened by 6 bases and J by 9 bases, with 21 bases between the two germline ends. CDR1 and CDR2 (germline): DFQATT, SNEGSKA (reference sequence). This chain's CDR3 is CSAKSRQGNSSPLHF. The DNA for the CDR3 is TGCAGTGCAAAGAGTAGGCAGGGGAATTCTTCACCCCTCCACTTT.

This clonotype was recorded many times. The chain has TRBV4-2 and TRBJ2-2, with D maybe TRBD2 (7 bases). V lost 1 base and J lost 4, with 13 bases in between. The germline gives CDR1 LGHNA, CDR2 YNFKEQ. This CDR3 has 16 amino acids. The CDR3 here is CASSQARGGGTGELFF. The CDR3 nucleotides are TGTGCCAGCAGCCAAGCGCGAGGGGGGGGCACCGGGGAGCTGTTTTTT.

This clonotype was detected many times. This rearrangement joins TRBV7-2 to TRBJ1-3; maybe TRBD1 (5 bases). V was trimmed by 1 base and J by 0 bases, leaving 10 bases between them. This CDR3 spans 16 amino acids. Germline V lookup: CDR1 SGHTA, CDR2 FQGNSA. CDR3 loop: CASSLVGADSGNTIYF. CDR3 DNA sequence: TGTGCCAGCAGCTTAGTAGGGGCAGACTCTGGAAACACCATATATTTT.

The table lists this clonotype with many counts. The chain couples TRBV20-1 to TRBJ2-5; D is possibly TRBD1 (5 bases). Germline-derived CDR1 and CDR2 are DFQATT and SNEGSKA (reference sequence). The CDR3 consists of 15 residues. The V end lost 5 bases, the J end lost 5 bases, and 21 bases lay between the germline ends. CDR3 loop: CSADTDGGARETQYF. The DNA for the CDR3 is TGCAGTGCTGACACTGACGGTGGGGCCCGGGAGACCCAGTACTTC.

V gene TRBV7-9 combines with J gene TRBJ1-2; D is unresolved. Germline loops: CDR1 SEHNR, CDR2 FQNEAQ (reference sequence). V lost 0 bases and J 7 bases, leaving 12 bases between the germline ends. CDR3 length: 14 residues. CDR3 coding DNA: TGTGCCAGCAGCTTAGCAAGGGAGGGAAGTGGCTACACCTTC. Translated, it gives CASSLAREGSGYTF.

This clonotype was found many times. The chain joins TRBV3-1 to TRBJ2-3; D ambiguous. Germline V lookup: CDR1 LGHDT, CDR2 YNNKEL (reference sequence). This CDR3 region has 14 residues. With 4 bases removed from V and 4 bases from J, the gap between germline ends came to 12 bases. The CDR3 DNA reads TGTGCCAGCAGCCGCATGAGGTTCCCAGATACGCAGTATTTT. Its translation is CASSRMRFPDTQYF.

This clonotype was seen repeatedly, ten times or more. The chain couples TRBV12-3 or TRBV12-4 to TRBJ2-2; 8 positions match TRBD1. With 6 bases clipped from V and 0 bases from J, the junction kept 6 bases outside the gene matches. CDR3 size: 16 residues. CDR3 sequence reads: CASRPWTGTNTGELFF. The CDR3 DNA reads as TGTGCCAGCAGACCGTGGACAGGGACGAACACCGGGGAGCTGTTTTTT.

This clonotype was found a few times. The CDR3: CASSQGQSNTGELFF. CDR3 bases: TGCGCCAGCAGCCAAGGACAGAGTAACACCGGGGAGCTGTTTTTT. The V gene is TRBV4-3, the J gene TRBJ2-2, with D possibly TRBD1 on 5 matching bases. V lost 1 base, J lost 2 bases, and 8 bases lay in between. The CDR3 extends over 15 amino acids. Germline loops: CDR1 LGHNA, CDR2 YSLEER.

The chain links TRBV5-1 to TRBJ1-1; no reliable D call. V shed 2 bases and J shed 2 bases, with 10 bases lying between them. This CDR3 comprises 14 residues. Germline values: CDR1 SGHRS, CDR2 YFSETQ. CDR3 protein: CASSLESFNTEAFF. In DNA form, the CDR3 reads TGCGCCAGCAGCTTAGAGTCCTTCAACACTGAAGCTTTCTTT. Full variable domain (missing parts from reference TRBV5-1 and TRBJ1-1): KAGVTQTPRYLIKTRGQQVTLSCSPISGHRSVSWYQQTPGQGLQFLFEYFSETQRNKGNFPGRFSGRQFSNSRSEMNVSTLELGDSALYLCASSLESFNTEAFFGQGTRLTVV.

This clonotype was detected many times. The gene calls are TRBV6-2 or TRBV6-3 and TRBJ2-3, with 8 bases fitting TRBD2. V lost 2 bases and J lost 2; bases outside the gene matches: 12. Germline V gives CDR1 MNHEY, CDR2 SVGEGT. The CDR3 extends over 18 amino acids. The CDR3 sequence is CASSYRSASGLVTDTQYF. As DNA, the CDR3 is TGTGCCAGCAGTTACAGGTCGGCTAGCGGGTTAGTCACAGATACGCAGTATTTT.

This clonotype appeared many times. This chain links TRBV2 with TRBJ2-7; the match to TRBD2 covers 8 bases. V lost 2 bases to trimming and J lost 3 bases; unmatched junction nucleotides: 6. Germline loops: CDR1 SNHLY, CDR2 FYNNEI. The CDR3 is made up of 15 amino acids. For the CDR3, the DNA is TGTGCCAGCAGTGAACTAGCGGGTGCCATCTACGAGCAGTACTTC. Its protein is CASSELAGAIYEQYF.

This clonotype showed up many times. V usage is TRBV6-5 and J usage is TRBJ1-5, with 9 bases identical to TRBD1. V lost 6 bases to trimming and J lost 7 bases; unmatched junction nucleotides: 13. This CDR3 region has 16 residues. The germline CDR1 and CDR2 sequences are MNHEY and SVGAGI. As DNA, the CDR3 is TGTGCCAGCAGCCCGACCTTACAGGGGGCATGGCAGCCCCAGCATTTT. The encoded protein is CASSPTLQGAWQPQHF.

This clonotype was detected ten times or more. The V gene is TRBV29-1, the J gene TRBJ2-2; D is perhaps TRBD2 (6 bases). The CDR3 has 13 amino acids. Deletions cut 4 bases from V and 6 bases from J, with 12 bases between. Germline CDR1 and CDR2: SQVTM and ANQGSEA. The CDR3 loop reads CSVAPTSPGELFF. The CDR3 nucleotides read TGCAGCGTTGCCCCGACTAGTCCCGGGGAGCTGTTTTTT.

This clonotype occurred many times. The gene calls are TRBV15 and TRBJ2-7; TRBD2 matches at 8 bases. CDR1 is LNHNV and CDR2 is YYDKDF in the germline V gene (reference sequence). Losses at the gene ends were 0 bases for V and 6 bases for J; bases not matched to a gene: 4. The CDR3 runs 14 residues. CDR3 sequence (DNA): TGTGCCACCAGCAGAGATAATAGCGGGGTCGAGCAGTACTTC. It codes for CATSRDNSGVEQYF.

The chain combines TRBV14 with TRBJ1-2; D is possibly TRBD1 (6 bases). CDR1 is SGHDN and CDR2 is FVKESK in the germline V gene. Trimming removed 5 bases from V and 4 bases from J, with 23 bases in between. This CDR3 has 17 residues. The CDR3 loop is CASSERDTALYSYGYTF. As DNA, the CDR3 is TGTGCCAGCAGCGAAAGGGACACCGCGCTATATTCCTATGGCTACACCTTC.

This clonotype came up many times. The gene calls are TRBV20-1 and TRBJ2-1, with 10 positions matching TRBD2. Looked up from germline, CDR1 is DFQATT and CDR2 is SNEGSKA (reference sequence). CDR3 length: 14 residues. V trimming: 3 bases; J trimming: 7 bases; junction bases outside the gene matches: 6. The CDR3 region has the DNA TGCAGTGCTAGCCCCAGCGGGGGGGTGAATGAGCAGTTCTTC. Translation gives CSASPSGGVNEQFF.

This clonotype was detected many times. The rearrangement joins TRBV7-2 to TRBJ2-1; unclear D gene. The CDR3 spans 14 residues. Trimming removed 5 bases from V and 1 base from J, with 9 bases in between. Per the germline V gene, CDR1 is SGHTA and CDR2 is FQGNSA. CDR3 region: CASSPLMSYNEQFF. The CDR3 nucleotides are TGTGCCAGCAGCCCCTTGATGTCCTACAATGAGCAGTTCTTC.

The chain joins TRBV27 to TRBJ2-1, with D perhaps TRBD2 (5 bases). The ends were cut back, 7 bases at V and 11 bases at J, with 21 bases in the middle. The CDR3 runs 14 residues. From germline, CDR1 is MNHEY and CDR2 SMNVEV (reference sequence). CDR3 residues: CASTTDGESAKQFF. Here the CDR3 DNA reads TGTGCCAGCACCACAGACGGGGAAAGTGCTAAGCAGTTCTTC.

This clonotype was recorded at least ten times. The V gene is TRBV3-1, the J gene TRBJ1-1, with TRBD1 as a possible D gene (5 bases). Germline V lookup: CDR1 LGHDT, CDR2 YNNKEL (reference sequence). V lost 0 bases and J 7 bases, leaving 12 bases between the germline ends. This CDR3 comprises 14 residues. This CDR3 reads CASSQDGGGGEAFF. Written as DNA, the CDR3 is TGTGCCAGCAGCCAAGATGGGGGGGGTGGTGAAGCTTTCTTT.